Below, one T cell receptor (beta chain) is given with its context. These data originate in a study of control samples from healthy donors and cancer patients. Using immunoSEQ multiplex PCR, the repertoire was profiled, and TCRdb retains in-frame clones only, with some absent. The sample consists of approximately 80,000 clones, roughly 91% of them appearing once. The sequenced material came from blood. The clonotype was recovered from a man aged 30 to 39 in good health.

The CDR3 nucleotides are TGTGCCATCAGTGAGGGCGGGGGGTACTACCAAGAGACCCAGTACTTC. Translating gives CAISEGGGYYQETQYF. The rearrangement joins TRBV10-3 to TRBJ2-5; 8 bases map to TRBD2. Germline assignment: CDR1 ENHRY and CDR2 SYGVKD. The CDR3 runs 16 residues. The trim removed 2 bases at V and 0 bases at J, leaving 5 bases unmatched.